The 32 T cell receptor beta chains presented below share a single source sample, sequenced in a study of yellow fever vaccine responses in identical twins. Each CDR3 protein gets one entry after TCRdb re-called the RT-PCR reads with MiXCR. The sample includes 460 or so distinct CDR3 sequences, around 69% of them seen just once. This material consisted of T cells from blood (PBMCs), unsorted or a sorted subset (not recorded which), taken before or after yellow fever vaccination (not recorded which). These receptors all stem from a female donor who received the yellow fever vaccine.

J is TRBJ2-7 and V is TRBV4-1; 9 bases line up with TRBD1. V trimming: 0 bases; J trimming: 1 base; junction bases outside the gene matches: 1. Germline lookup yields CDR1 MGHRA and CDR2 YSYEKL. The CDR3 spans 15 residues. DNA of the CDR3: TGCGCCAGCAGCCAAGACGGGACAGGGTCCTACGAGCAGTACGTC. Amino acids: CASSQDGTGSYEQYV.

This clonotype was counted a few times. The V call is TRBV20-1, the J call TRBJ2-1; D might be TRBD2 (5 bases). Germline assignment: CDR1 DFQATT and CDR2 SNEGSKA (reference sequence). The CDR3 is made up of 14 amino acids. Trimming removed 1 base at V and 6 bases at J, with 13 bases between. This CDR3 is CSARGSGQPNEQFF. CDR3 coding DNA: TGCAGTGCTAGAGGAAGCGGTCAACCCAATGAGCAGTTCTTC.

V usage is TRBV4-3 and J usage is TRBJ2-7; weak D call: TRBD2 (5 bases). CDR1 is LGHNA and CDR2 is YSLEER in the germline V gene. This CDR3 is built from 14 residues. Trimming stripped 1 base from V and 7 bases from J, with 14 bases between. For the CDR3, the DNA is TGCGCCAGCAGCCAAGTAGGTCTCCCGGGGGAGCAGTACTTC. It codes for CASSQVGLPGEQYF.

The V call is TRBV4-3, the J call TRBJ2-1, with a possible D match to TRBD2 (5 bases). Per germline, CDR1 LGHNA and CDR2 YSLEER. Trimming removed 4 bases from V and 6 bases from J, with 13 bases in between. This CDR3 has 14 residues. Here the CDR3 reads CASSPSIAGNEQFF. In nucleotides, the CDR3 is TGCGCCAGCAGCCCCTCAATCGCGGGCAATGAGCAGTTCTTC.

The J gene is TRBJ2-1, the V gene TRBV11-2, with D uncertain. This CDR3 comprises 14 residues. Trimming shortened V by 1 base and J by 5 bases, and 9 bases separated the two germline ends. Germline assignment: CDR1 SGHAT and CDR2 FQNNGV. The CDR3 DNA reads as TGTGCCAGCAGCTTAGGAATAGGCAACAATGAGCAGTTCTTC. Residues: CASSLGIGNNEQFF.

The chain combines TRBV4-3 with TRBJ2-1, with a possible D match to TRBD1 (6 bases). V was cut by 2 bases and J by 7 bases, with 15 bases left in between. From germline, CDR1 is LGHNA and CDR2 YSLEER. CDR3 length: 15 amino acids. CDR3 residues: CASSQFGQLANEQFF. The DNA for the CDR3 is TGCGCCAGCAGCCAATTTGGACAGCTGGCGAATGAGCAGTTCTTC.

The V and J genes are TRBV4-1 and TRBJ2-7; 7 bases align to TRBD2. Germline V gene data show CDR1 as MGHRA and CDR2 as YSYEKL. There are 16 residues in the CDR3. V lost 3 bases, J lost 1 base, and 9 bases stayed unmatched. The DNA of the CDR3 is TGCGCCAGCAGCCAGGATCGACTAGCTAGTTCCTACGAGCAGTACTTC. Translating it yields CASSQDRLASSYEQYF.

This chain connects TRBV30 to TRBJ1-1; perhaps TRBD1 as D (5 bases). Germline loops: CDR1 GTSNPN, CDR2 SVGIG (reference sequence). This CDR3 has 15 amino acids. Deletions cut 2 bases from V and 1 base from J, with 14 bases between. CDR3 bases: TGTGCCTGGAGTATCCCTGGGGGTCCGAACACTGAAGCTTTCTTT. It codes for CAWSIPGGPNTEAFF. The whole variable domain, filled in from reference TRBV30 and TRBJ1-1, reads SQTIHQWPATLVQPVGSPLSLECTVEGTSNPNLYWYRQAAGRGLQLLFYSVGIGQISSEVPQNLSASRPQDRQFILSSKKLLLSDSGFYLCAWSIPGGPNTEAFFGQGTRLTVV.

In nucleotides, the CDR3 is TGTGCCAGCAGCCATCCGGGTGGCGGGGGGGTTAACTACAATGAGCAGTTCTTC. Amino acid sequence: CASSHPGGGGVNYNEQFF. The rearrangement links TRBV3-1 to TRBJ2-1, with 9 bases aligning to TRBD2. Germline loops: CDR1 LGHDT, CDR2 YNNKEL (reference sequence). V lost 3 bases to trimming and J lost 3 bases; unmatched junction nucleotides: 12. The CDR3 runs 18 residues.

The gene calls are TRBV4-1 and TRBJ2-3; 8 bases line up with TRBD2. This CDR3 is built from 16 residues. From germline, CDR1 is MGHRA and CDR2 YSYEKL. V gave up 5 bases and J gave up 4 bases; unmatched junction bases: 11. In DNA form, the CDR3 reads TGCGCCAGCAGCGAACGACCCGGGGGGGCATCAGATACGCAGTATTTT. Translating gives CASSERPGGASDTQYF.

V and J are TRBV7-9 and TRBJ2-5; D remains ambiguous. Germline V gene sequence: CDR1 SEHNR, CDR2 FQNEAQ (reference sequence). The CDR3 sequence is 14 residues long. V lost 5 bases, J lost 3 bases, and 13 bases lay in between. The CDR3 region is CASSQTPQKETQYF. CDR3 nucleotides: TGTGCCAGCAGCCAGACCCCACAGAAAGAGACCCAGTACTTC.

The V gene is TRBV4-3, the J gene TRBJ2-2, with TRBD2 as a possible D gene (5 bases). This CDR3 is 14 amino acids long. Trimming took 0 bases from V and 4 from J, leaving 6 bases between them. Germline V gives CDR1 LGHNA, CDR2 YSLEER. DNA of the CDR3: TGCGCCAGCAGCCAAGAAAGCGGCACCGGGGAGCTGTTTTTT. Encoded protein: CASSQESGTGELFF.

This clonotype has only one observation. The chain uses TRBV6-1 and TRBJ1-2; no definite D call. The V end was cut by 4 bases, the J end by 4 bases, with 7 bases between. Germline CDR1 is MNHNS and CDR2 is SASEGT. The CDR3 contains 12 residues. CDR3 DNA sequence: TGTGCCAGCAGTGCAGGCTCCTATGGCTACACCTTC. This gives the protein CASSAGSYGYTF.

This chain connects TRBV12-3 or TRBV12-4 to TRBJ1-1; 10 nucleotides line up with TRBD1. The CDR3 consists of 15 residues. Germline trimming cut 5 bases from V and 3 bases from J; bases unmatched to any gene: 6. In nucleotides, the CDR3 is TGTGCCAGCAGTATGACAGGGGGCCCCTACACTGAAGCTTTCTTT. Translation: CASSMTGGPYTEAFF.

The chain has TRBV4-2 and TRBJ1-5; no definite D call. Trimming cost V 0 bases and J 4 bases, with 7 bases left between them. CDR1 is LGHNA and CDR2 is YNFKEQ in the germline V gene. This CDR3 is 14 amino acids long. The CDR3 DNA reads TGTGCCAGCAGCCAAGATATTAGTAATCAGCCCCAGCATTTT. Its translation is CASSQDISNQPQHF.

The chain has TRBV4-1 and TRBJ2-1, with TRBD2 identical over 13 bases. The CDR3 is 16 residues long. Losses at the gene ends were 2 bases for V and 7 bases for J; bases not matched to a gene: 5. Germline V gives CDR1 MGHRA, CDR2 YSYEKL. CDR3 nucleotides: TGCGCCAGCAGCCAATTAGGGACTAGCGGGATTAATGAGCAGTTCTTC. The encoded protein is CASSQLGTSGINEQFF.

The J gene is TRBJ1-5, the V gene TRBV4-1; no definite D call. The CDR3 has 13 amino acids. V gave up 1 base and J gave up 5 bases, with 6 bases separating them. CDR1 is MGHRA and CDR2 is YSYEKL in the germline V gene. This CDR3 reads CASSQGVDQPQHF. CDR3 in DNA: TGCGCCAGCAGCCAAGGGGTGGATCAGCCCCAGCATTTT.

Written as DNA, the CDR3 is TGTGCCAGCGGGACGGTCCAAGAGACCCAGTACTTC. This gives the protein CASGTVQETQYF. This chain links TRBV7-9 with TRBJ2-5; D could derive from TRBD1 or TRBD2 (5 bases each). The CDR3 sequence is 12 residues long. Per the germline V gene, CDR1 is SEHNR and CDR2 is FQNEAQ (reference sequence). The V end lost 8 bases, the J end lost 1 base, and 8 bases lay between the germline ends.

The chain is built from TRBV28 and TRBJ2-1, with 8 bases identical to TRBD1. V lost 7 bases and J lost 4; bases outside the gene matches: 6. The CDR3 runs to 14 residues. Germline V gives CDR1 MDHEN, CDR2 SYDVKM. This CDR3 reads CASNRGTFYNEQFF. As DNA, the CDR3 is TGTGCCAGCAACAGGGGGACCTTTTACAATGAGCAGTTCTTC.

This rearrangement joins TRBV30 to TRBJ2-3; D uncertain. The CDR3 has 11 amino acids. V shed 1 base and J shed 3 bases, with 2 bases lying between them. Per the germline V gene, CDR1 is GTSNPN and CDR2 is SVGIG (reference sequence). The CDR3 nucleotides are TGTGCCTGGAGTGGAACAGATACGCAGTATTTT. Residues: CAWSGTDTQYF.

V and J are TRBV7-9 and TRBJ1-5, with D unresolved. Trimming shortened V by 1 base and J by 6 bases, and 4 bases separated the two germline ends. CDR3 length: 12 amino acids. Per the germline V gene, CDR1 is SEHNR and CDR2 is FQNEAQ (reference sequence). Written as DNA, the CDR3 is TGTGCCAGCAGCTTAGTCGGTCAGCCCCAGCATTTT. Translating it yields CASSLVGQPQHF.

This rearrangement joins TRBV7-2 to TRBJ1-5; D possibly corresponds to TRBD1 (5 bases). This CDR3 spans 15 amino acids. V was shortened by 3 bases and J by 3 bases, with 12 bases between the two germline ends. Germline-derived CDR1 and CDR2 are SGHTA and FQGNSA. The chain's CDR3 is CASSLGLLDNQPQHF. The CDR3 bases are TGTGCCAGCAGCTTGGGGCTATTGGACAATCAGCCCCAGCATTTT.

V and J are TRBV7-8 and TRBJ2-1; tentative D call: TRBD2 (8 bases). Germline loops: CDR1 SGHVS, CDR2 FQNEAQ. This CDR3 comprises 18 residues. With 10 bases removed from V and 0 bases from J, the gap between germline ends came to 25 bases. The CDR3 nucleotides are TGTGCCATCGGGGGGGACAGTAAAAAATGGGGCTCCTACAATGAGCAGTTCTTC. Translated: CAIGGDSKKWGSYNEQFF.

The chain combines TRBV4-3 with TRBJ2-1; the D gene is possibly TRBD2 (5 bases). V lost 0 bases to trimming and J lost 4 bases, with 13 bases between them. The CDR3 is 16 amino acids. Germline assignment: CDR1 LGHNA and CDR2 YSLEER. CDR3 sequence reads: CASSQDFYGEYNEQFF. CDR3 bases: TGCGCCAGCAGCCAAGATTTCTACGGGGAGTACAATGAGCAGTTCTTC.

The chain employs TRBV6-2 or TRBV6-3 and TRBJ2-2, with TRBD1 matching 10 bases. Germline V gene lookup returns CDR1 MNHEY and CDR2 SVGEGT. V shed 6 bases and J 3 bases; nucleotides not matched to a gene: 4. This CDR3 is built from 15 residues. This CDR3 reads CASSYGTGDTGELFF. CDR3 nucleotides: TGTGCCAGCAGCTACGGGACAGGGGACACCGGGGAGCTGTTTTTT.

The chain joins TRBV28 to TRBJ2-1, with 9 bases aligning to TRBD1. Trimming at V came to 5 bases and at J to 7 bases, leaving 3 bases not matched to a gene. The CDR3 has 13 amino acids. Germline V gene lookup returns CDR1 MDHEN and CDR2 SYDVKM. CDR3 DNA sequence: TGTGCCAGCAGTCACAGGGGGCAGAATGAGCAGTTCTTC. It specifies CASSHRGQNEQFF.

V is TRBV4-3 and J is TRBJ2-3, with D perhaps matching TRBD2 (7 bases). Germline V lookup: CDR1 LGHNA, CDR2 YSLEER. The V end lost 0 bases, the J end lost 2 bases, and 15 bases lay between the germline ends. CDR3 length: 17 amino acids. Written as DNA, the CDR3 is TGCGCCAGCAGCCAAGATCGTATCGGGGGGCCCACAGATACGCAGTATTTT. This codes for CASSQDRIGGPTDTQYF.

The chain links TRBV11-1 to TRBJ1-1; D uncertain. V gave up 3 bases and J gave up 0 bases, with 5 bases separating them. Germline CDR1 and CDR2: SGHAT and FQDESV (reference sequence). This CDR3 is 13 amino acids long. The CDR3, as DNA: TGTGCCAGCAGCTTCACGGTGAACACTGAAGCTTTCTTT. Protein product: CASSFTVNTEAFF. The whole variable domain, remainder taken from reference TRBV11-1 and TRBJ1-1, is EAEVAQSPRYKITEKSQAVAFWCDPISGHATLYWYRQILGQGPELLVQFQDESVVDDSQLPKDRFSAERLKGVDSTLKIQPAELGDSAMYLCASSFTVNTEAFFGQGTRLTVV.

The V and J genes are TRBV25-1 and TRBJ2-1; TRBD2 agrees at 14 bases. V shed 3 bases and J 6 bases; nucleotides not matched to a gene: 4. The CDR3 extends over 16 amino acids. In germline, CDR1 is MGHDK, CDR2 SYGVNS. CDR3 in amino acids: CASSDSGTSGSNEQFF. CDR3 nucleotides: TGTGCCAGCAGTGATTCCGGGACTAGCGGGAGCAATGAGCAGTTCTTC.

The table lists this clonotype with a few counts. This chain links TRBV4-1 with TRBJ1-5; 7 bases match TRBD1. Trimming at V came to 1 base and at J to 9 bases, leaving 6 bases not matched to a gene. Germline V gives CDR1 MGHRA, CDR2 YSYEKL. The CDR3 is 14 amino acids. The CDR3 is CASSQGTGLWPQHF. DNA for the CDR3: TGCGCCAGCAGCCAAGGGACAGGTCTTTGGCCCCAGCATTTT.

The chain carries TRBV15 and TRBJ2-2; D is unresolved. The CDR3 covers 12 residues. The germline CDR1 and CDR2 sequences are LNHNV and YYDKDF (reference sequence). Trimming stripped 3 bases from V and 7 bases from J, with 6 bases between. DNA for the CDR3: TGTGCCACCAGCAGGACTGGCGGGGAGCTGTTTTTT. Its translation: CATSRTGGELFF.

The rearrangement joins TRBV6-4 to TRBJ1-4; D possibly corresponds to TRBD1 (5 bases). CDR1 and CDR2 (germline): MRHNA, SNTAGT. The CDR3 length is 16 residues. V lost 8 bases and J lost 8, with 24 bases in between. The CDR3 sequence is CASGDVAERALEKLFF. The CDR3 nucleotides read TGTGCCAGCGGGGACGTCGCCGAGCGGGCCCTCGAAAAACTGTTTTTT.